This passage covers 26 T cell receptor beta chains from one sample sequenced in a study of blood T cell repertoires in COVID-19 (dated by TCRdb to the early 2020s). The library came from the immunoSEQ multiplex PCR assay. TCRdb retrieved this table from immuneACCESS and kept in-frame rearrangements only. Not all clones are present; in checked studies, unresolved V genes account for under half, and no reason is known for the remainder. This sample lists a few hundred thousand clones; about nine tenths were detected once. The biggest ten clones account for around 8.9% of the sample. Sequencing was done on a sample of PBMCs or T cells enriched from blood (not recorded which). Receptor source: a woman under 30 who had recovered from COVID-19.

For the CDR3, the DNA is TGTGCCAGTAGTATTGGGGGACAGGGTTGGACCTACGAGCAGTACTTC. This translates into CASSIGGQGWTYEQYF. The genes are TRBV19 and TRBJ2-7, with TRBD1 identical over 9 bases. The germline V gene encodes CDR1 LNHDA and CDR2 SQIVND (reference sequence). J gave up 2 bases and V 3 bases, and 8 bases lay outside the gene matches. This CDR3 spans 16 amino acids.

This chain links TRBV9 with TRBJ1-1, with TRBD1 matching 7 bases. Trimming took 5 bases from V and 0 from J; bases not matched to a gene: 4. The CDR3 is 14 residues long. Germline CDR1 is SGDLS and CDR2 is YYNGEE. DNA for the CDR3: TGTGCCAGCAGTAGGGGGCGGGTGAACACTGAAGCTTTCTTT. This codes for CASSRGRVNTEAFF. Combining the CDR3 with reference TRBV9 and TRBJ1-1 gives the whole variable domain DSGVTQTPKHLITATGQRVTLRCSPRSGDLSVYWYQQSLDQGLQFLIQYYNGEERAKGNILERFSAQQFPDLHSELNLSSLELGDSALYFCASSRGRVNTEAFFGQGTRLTVV.

The J gene is TRBJ1-2, the V gene TRBV30; 8 bases align to TRBD1. CDR3 length: 11 amino acids. Germline values: CDR1 GTSNPN, CDR2 SVGIG (reference sequence). V was pared by 5 bases and J by 8 bases, with 4 bases of the junction left unmatched. The CDR3 nucleotides are TGTGCCTGGGGACAGGGAAGAGGCTACACCTTC. It encodes CAWGQGRGYTF.

In this sample, this clone turned up a few times. The chain is built from TRBV7-9 and TRBJ1-1, with D unclear. The V and J ends lost 7 bases and 4 bases respectively, with 13 bases between them. This CDR3 is built from 13 residues. The germline V gene encodes CDR1 SEHNR and CDR2 FQNEAQ (reference sequence). The CDR3 DNA reads as TGTGCCAGCAATGAGAACTCGGGCACTGAAGCTTTCTTT. Its translation is CASNENSGTEAFF. Filled out from reference TRBV7-9 and TRBJ1-1, the complete variable domain reads DTGVSQNPRHKITKRGQNVTFRCDPISEHNRLYWYRQTLGQGPEFLTYFQNEAQLEKSRLLSDRFSAERPKGSFSTLEIQRTEQGDSAMYLCASNENSGTEAFFGQGTRLTVV.

The sample holds one count of this clone. This chain joins TRBV13 and TRBJ2-7, with D unresolved. Deletions cut 0 bases from V and 7 bases from J, with 4 bases between. Germline V gene lookup returns CDR1 PRHDT and CDR2 FYEKMQ (reference sequence). This CDR3 comprises 11 residues. As DNA, the CDR3 is TGTGCCAGCAGCTTAGGCGGGGAGCAGTACTTC. Its translation: CASSLGGEQYF.

V usage is TRBV11-3 and J usage is TRBJ2-3; possible D gene TRBD2, 6 bases. V lost 4 bases, J lost 0 bases, and 11 bases lay in between. Germline-derived CDR1 and CDR2 are SGHNT and YENEEA. CDR3 length: 15 amino acids. The CDR3 region is CASSSPGTSTDTQYF. In DNA form, the CDR3 reads TGTGCCAGCAGCTCCCCCGGGACTAGCACAGATACGCAGTATTTT.

The chain combines TRBV6-5 with TRBJ1-2; D is perhaps TRBD1 (6 bases). The CDR3 is made up of 15 amino acids. CDR1 and CDR2 from the germline V gene are MNHEY and SVGAGI. The V end lost 2 bases, the J end lost 2 bases, and 12 bases lay between the germline ends. CDR3 nucleotides: TGTGCCAGCAGTTACGACAGGACATACAACTATGGCTACACCTTC. Amino acid sequence: CASSYDRTYNYGYTF.

V is TRBV5-4 and J is TRBJ2-2; 8 bases are shared with TRBD1. With V trimmed by 3 bases and J by 2 bases, 6 bases remained unmatched. Germline V gene lookup returns CDR1 SGHNT and CDR2 YYREEE (reference sequence). This CDR3 is 16 amino acids long. Here the CDR3 reads CASSWAGTGNTGELFF. The CDR3 bases are TGTGCCAGCAGCTGGGCCGGGACAGGAAACACCGGGGAGCTGTTTTTT.

The genes are TRBV5-6 and TRBJ2-3; TRBD2 agrees at 9 bases. The CDR3 sequence is 16 residues long. V trimming: 2 bases; J trimming: 2 bases; junction bases outside the gene matches: 6. CDR1 is SGHDT, CDR2 YYEEEE, per germline. Here the CDR3 DNA reads TGTGCCAGCAGCTTCCCTAGCGGGACCCCCACAGATACGCAGTATTTT. This encodes CASSFPSGTPTDTQYF.

This sequence joins TRBV18 and TRBJ2-3; TRBD1 aligns across 9 bases. Per the germline V gene, CDR1 is KGHSH and CDR2 is LQKENI. J gave up 4 bases and V 4 bases, and 3 bases lay outside the gene matches. This CDR3 has 14 residues. CDR3 coding DNA: TGTGCCAGCTCACTGGGACAGGGTCCAGATACGCAGTATTTT. Its protein is CASSLGQGPDTQYF.

The chain carries TRBV7-4 and TRBJ2-2; 9 bases agree with TRBD1. CDR3 length: 17 residues. The V segment lost 7 bases and the J segment 6 bases; nucleotides outside the gene matches: 15. Germline CDR1 reads SGHVT; CDR2 reads SQSDAQ. CDR3 nucleotide sequence: TGTGCCAGCATCCCGGGACAGGGATTCCCCCAAGCCGGGGAGCTGTTTTTT. This codes for CASIPGQGFPQAGELFF.

The chain recombines TRBV7-2 with TRBJ2-2; a weak D match, TRBD2 (5 bases). The CDR3 covers 15 residues. V lost 2 bases, J lost 3 bases, and 10 bases lay in between. Germline lookup yields CDR1 SGHTA and CDR2 FQGNSA. This chain's CDR3 is CASSLRRVDTGELFF. The CDR3 bases are TGTGCCAGCAGCTTACGGCGGGTCGACACCGGGGAGCTGTTTTTT.

CDR3 protein: CASTSGREVGETQYF. The CDR3 region has the DNA TGTGCCAGCACTAGCGGGAGGGAAGTTGGGGAGACCCAGTACTTC. The V and J genes are TRBV28 and TRBJ2-5; 12 positions agree with TRBD2. The CDR3 totals 15 residues. CDR1 MDHEN and CDR2 SYDVKM come from the germline V gene. The V segment lost 7 bases and the J segment 5 bases; nucleotides outside the gene matches: 8.

This clone is a singleton in its sample. The V gene is TRBV30, the J gene TRBJ1-2; 8 bases fit TRBD1. Unmatched junction bases numbered 12, after V lost 2 bases and J lost 4 bases. Germline loops: CDR1 GTSNPN, CDR2 SVGIG (reference sequence). CDR3 length equals 16 residues. CDR3 coding DNA: TGTGCCTGGAGTCCAGATACCGGGACAGGCCCCTATGGCTACACCTTC. Its translation: CAWSPDTGTGPYGYTF. The variable domain in full, with the rest retrieved from reference TRBV30 and TRBJ1-2, is SQTIHQWPATLVQPVGSPLSLECTVEGTSNPNLYWYRQAAGRGLQLLFYSVGIGQISSEVPQNLSASRPQDRQFILSSKKLLLSDSGFYLCAWSPDTGTGPYGYTFGSGTRLTVV.

Turning to this clone: This sample also contains other DNA sequences that code for the same CDR3. The chain employs TRBV18 and TRBJ1-2; maybe TRBD1 (6 bases). Trimming cost V 3 bases and J 6 bases, with 11 bases left between them. CDR3 length: 13 residues. Germline V gene sequence: CDR1 KGHSH, CDR2 LQKENI. The CDR3 protein is CASSPRQEDGYTF. As DNA, the CDR3 is TGTGCCAGCTCACCGCGACAGGAGGATGGCTACACCTTC.

This chain joins TRBV28 and TRBJ1-2, with TRBD1 as a possible D gene (6 bases). CDR1 and CDR2 (germline): MDHEN, SYDVKM. Between the trimmed V and J ends, which lost 8 bases and 5 bases, there was a span of 12 bases. This CDR3 spans 12 amino acids. Written as DNA, the CDR3 is TGTGCCAGCCTACAGGGTAGATATGGCTACACCTTC. Protein sequence: CASLQGRYGYTF.

Written as DNA, the CDR3 is TGCAGCGTGTTGACAGGGGAAGCAGATACGCAGTATTTT. Translation: CSVLTGEADTQYF. This rearrangement joins TRBV29-1 to TRBJ2-3, with 8 nucleotides matching TRBD1. The junction had 6 bases not matched to a gene; V was cut back by 6 bases and J by 4 bases. Germline V lookup: CDR1 SQVTM, CDR2 ANQGSEA. CDR3 length: 13 residues.

This sequence joins TRBV3-1 (or the pseudogene TRBV3-2) and TRBJ2-2; D possibly corresponds to TRBD1 (6 bases). The CDR3 has 12 amino acids. V was trimmed by 6 bases and J by 6 bases, leaving 8 bases between them. Per germline, CDR1 LGHDT and CDR2 YNNKEL (reference sequence). CDR3 bases: TGTGCCAGCAGTAAGGGGGCCGGGGAGCTGTTTTTT. Its translation is CASSKGAGELFF.

The rearrangement links TRBV7-2 to TRBJ2-6; 10 bases are a match to TRBD1. The CDR3 runs 19 residues. Germline V gene sequence: CDR1 SGHTA, CDR2 FQGNSA. The junction had 9 bases not matched to a gene; V was cut back by 3 bases and J by 1 base. This CDR3 reads CASSLHSGQGSSGANVLTF. The CDR3 coding sequence is TGTGCCAGCAGCTTGCATTCGGGACAGGGGTCGTCTGGGGCCAACGTCCTGACTTTC.

The J gene is TRBJ1-1, the V gene TRBV4-1, with a weak D call TRBD1 (6 bases). CDR1 and CDR2 from the germline V gene are MGHRA and YSYEKL. The V gene lost 4 bases and the J gene lost 1 base, with 13 bases spanning the gap. The CDR3 extends over 15 amino acids. The CDR3 DNA is TGCGCCAGCAGCCCAGGACAGTGGAGGAACACTGAAGCTTTCTTT. Its translation is CASSPGQWRNTEAFF.

The J gene is TRBJ2-1, the V gene TRBV18; 9 bases are shared with TRBD2. Trimming took 6 bases from V and 3 from J; bases not matched to a gene: 3. This CDR3 is built from 14 residues. The germline CDR1 and CDR2 sequences are KGHSH and LQKENI. The CDR3 DNA is TGTGCCAGCTCCCGGACTAGCGACTACAATGAGCAGTTCTTC. Protein product: CASSRTSDYNEQFF.

The chain uses TRBV27 and TRBJ1-4; 8 bases agree with TRBD1. Germline-derived CDR1 and CDR2 are MNHEY and SMNVEV (reference sequence). V trimming: 5 bases; J trimming: 4 bases; junction bases outside the gene matches: 6. The CDR3 sequence is 15 residues long. This CDR3 reads CASSQGRGLNEKLFF. The DNA for the CDR3 is TGTGCCAGCAGTCAAGGCAGGGGGCTTAATGAAAAACTGTTTTTT.

This rearrangement joins TRBV14 to TRBJ1-1, with D unresolved. In germline, CDR1 is SGHDN, CDR2 FVKESK. This CDR3 region has 11 residues. Trimming removed 3 bases from V and 7 bases from J, with 6 bases in between. CDR3 loop: CASSQSYEAFF. The CDR3 DNA reads TGTGCCAGCAGCCAGAGCTATGAAGCTTTCTTT.

The chain carries TRBV3-1 (or the pseudogene TRBV3-2) and TRBJ1-2, with a tentative D call TRBD1 (6 bases). The CDR3 runs to 12 residues. Germline-derived CDR1 and CDR2 are LGHDT and YNNKEL (reference sequence). The V end lost 5 bases, the J end lost 5 bases, and 9 bases lay between the germline ends. The CDR3 protein is CASSSQGYGYTF. CDR3 in DNA: TGTGCCAGCAGCTCCCAGGGGTATGGCTACACCTTC.

This sequence joins TRBV25-1 and TRBJ2-2; 7 bases align to TRBD1. CDR3 length: 17 residues. Trimming cost V 2 bases and J 0 bases; bases outside gene matches: 6. Germline assignment: CDR1 MGHDK and CDR2 SYGVNS. In DNA, the CDR3 is TGTGCCAGCAGTGAAGCGCCCGGGACAGCGAACACCGGGGAGCTGTTTTTT. It specifies CASSEAPGTANTGELFF.

This clone appeared a few times. CDR3 sequence reads: CAWSVRSDSNYGYTF. The CDR3 DNA reads as TGTGCCTGGAGTGTACGGAGCGACAGTAACTATGGCTACACCTTC. J is TRBJ1-2 and V is TRBV30; possibly TRBD1 for D (5 bases). This CDR3 has 15 amino acids. The V gene lost 0 bases and the J gene lost 1 base, with 12 bases spanning the gap. CDR1 is GTSNPN, CDR2 SVGIG, per germline (reference sequence). The complete variable domain, with remaining parts taken from reference TRBV30 and TRBJ1-2, reads SQTIHQWPATLVQPVGSPLSLECTVEGTSNPNLYWYRQAAGRGLQLLFYSVGIGQISSEVPQNLSASRPQDRQFILSSKKLLLSDSGFYLCAWSVRSDSNYGYTFGSGTRLTVV.